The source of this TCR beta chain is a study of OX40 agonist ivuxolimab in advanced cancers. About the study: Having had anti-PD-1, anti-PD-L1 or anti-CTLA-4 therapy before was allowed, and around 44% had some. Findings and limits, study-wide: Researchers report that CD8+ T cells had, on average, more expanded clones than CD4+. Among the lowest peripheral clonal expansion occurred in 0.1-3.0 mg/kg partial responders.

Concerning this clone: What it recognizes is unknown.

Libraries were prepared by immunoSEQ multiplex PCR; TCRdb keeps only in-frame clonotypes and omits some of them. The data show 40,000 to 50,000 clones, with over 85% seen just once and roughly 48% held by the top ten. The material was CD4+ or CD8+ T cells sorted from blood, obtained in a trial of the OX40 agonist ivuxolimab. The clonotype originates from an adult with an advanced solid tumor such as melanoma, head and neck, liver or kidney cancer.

CDR3 bases: TGCAGCGTTCTGGTGCGCGAGAACACTGAAGCTTTCTTT. It yields the protein CSVLVRENTEAFF. The genes are TRBV29-1 and TRBJ1-1; D unresolved. CDR3 length equals 13 residues. From germline, CDR1 is SQVTM and CDR2 ANQGSEA. Trimming pared 5 bases from V and 1 base from J, leaving 11 bases between.